A single TCR beta chain is shown here with its context. This record comes from a study of blood T cell repertoires in COVID-19. Background on the study: Some COVID-19 samples were acute and others convalescent; all came from the United States, Italy and Spain. T cells, B-cell-depleted T cells, or PBMCs provided the cDNA or gDNA that served as material.

The CDR3 contains 15 residues. The V and J ends lost 2 bases and 5 bases respectively, with 13 bases between them. Germline assignment: CDR1 SSHAT and CDR2 FNYEAQ (reference sequence). Sequencing was performed with immunoSEQ multiplex PCR; in TCRdb, only in-frame clones are kept and a portion is missing. Of around 320,000 clones listed, roughly 90% are singletons. This sequence was found in a young woman with COVID-19, enrolled during active disease. The specimen sequenced was peripheral blood. The V gene is TRBV7-7, the J gene TRBJ2-1; D is perhaps TRBD1 (5 bases). The CDR3 DNA reads as TGTGCCAGCAGCTTAACCTGGGGCTTTAACAATGAGCAGTTCTTC. Protein sequence: CASSLTWGFNNEQFF.